This passage covers 19 T cell receptor beta chains from one sample sequenced in a study of blood T cell repertoires in COVID-19. Profiling relied on immunoSEQ multiplex PCR, and the TCRdb table lists in-frame clones only, not all of them. Of roughly 68,000 clones in the sample, about 90% are singletons; the top ten hold around 6.7%. The sample comprised peripheral blood. These receptors were collected from a woman of 80 years or more with active COVID-19.

This chain uses TRBV11-3 with TRBJ2-1, with D tentatively TRBD2 (6 bases). This CDR3 is built from 16 residues. With 5 bases removed from V and 4 bases from J, the gap between germline ends came to 18 bases. The germline V gene has CDR1 SGHNT and CDR2 YENEEA. CDR3 DNA: TGTGCCAGCAGCGTAAGATTAGCGGCTGAGTACAATGAGCAGTTCTTC. Translated: CASSVRLAAEYNEQFF.

The genes are TRBV7-9 and TRBJ2-4; the D gene is possibly TRBD2 (5 bases). Looked up from germline, CDR1 is SEHNR and CDR2 is FQNEAQ (reference sequence). Trimming took 5 bases from V and 3 from J, leaving 20 bases between them. There are 17 residues in the CDR3. The CDR3 DNA sequence: TGTGCCAGCAGCCCGGGGTCGGCTCCGCTAGACAAAAACATTCAGTACTTC. Translated: CASSPGSAPLDKNIQYF.

The chain couples TRBV5-1 to TRBJ1-6; 9 bases are a match to TRBD1. The CDR3 is 15 residues long. Trimming took 3 bases from V and 10 from J; bases not matched to a gene: 8. CDR1 and CDR2 from the germline V gene are SGHRS and YFSETQ. CDR3 residues: CASSSGQGPTSPLHF. Here the CDR3 DNA reads TGCGCCAGCAGCTCCGGACAGGGGCCAACATCACCCCTCCACTTT.

The V call is TRBV7-9, the J call TRBJ1-3; D remains unclear. The CDR3 covers 16 residues. Trimming took 2 bases from V and 0 from J, leaving 11 bases between them. Germline V gene sequence: CDR1 SEHNR, CDR2 FQNEAQ (reference sequence). As DNA, the CDR3 is TGTGCCAGCAGCTTATACGGGAGTAGCTCTGGAAACACCATATATTTT. This gives the protein CASSLYGSSSGNTIYF.

The rearrangement links TRBV19 to TRBJ2-5; D is perhaps TRBD1 (5 bases). CDR1 LNHDA and CDR2 SQIVND come from the germline V gene (reference sequence). Between the trimmed V and J ends, which lost 7 bases and 5 bases, there was a span of 17 bases. The CDR3 covers 14 residues. This CDR3 is CASTNTGLGETQYF. CDR3 nucleotides: TGTGCCAGTACAAATACAGGCTTGGGGGAGACCCAGTACTTC.

The chain links TRBV27 to TRBJ2-3; TRBD1 aligns across 12 bases. CDR1 is MNHEY and CDR2 is SMNVEV in the germline V gene (reference sequence). Unmatched junction bases numbered 12, after V lost 10 bases and J lost 4 bases. The CDR3 contains 16 residues. CDR3: CATHGRGQGAADTQYF. In DNA form, the CDR3 reads TGTGCCACTCACGGGCGGGGACAGGGGGCCGCAGATACGCAGTATTTT.

The chain uses TRBV4-2 and TRBJ2-7, with 7 bases aligning to TRBD2. The trim removed 0 bases at V and 0 bases at J, leaving 11 bases unmatched. Per germline, CDR1 LGHNA and CDR2 YNFKEQ. The CDR3 totals 18 residues. The CDR3 nucleotides are TGTGCCAGCAGCCAAGATTCCAATACCGGGACTACCTCCTACGAGCAGTACTTC. Amino acid sequence: CASSQDSNTGTTSYEQYF.

This rearrangement joins TRBV7-9 to TRBJ1-1, with D tentatively TRBD1 (6 bases). This CDR3 region has 13 residues. Germline CDR1 reads SEHNR; CDR2 reads FQNEAQ (reference sequence). Trimming stripped 6 bases from V and 4 bases from J, with 12 bases between. CDR3 DNA sequence: TGTGCCAGCAGTAAAGGGGGGGTCACTGAAGCTTTCTTT. It codes for CASSKGGVTEAFF.

The genes are TRBV6-2 or TRBV6-3 and TRBJ2-2; perhaps TRBD2 as D (5 bases). Deletions cut 5 bases from V and 5 bases from J, with 9 bases between. Per germline, CDR1 MNHEY and CDR2 SVGEGT. The CDR3 has 13 residues. CDR3 residues: CASSRTGTGELFF. CDR3 nucleotide sequence: TGTGCCAGCAGTCGGACGGGGACCGGGGAGCTGTTTTTT.

The chain recombines TRBV10-3 with TRBJ1-1, with 8 positions matching TRBD1. In germline, CDR1 is ENHRY, CDR2 SYGVKD. This CDR3 has 16 residues. V was pared by 2 bases and J by 1 base, with 6 bases of the junction left unmatched. The CDR3 spells CAISERKQGENTEAFF. The CDR3 bases are TGTGCCATCAGTGAGCGGAAACAGGGGGAGAACACTGAAGCTTTCTTT.

This rearrangement joins TRBV7-2 to TRBJ1-1; D perhaps matches TRBD1 (6 bases). In germline, CDR1 is SGHTA, CDR2 FQGNSA. Deletions cut 1 base from V and 5 bases from J, with 14 bases between. This CDR3 region has 15 residues. CDR3 coding DNA: TGTGCCAGCAGCTTAGTGAGGGGGGGCAGAACTGAAGCTTTCTTT. The encoded protein is CASSLVRGGRTEAFF.

This clone was picked up one time. The rearrangement uses TRBV5-4 and TRBJ1-2; no firm D call. The germline CDR1 and CDR2 sequences are SGHNT and YYREEE (reference sequence). The CDR3 extends over 13 amino acids. Deletions cut 3 bases from V and 8 bases from J, with 14 bases between. The CDR3: CASSYLQSGGYTF. The CDR3 bases are TGTGCCAGCAGCTACTTACAGTCGGGGGGCTACACCTTC.

The chain joins TRBV4-3 to TRBJ2-7; no reliable D call. V lost 1 base and J lost 2, with 12 bases in between. CDR1 is LGHNA and CDR2 is YSLEER in the germline V gene. CDR3 length: 15 amino acids. The CDR3, as DNA: TGCGCCAGCAGCCAAGGGGCCCCCTACACCTACGAGCAGTACTTC. Translation: CASSQGAPYTYEQYF.

In DNA, the CDR3 is TGTGCCAGCAGCAAAGGACTAGCGGAGGCTGGGGAGCAGTACTTC. It translates to CASSKGLAEAGEQYF. The V gene is TRBV7-2, the J gene TRBJ2-7, with 10 bases that match TRBD2. Trimming removed 5 bases from V and 7 bases from J; junction bases left unmatched: 11. The germline V gene encodes CDR1 SGHTA and CDR2 FQGNSA. The CDR3 is 15 residues long.

The chain combines TRBV9 with TRBJ2-3; a weak D match, TRBD2 (5 bases). The length of the CDR3 is 17 residues. Germline V gene data show CDR1 as SGDLS and CDR2 as YYNGEE. The V end was cut by 0 bases, the J end by 0 bases, with 14 bases between. CDR3 sequence reads: CASSVGHSGVSTDTQYF. CDR3 bases: TGTGCCAGCAGCGTAGGACACAGCGGAGTGAGCACAGATACGCAGTATTTT.

This clone was seen just once. The chain links TRBV7-3 to TRBJ2-1; D might be TRBD2 (6 bases). The germline CDR1 and CDR2 sequences are SGHTA and FQGTGA. This CDR3 has 15 amino acids. Deletions cut 5 bases from V and 0 bases from J, with 11 bases between. The CDR3 reads CASSRDGGSYNEQFF. The CDR3 DNA sequence: TGTGCCAGCAGCCGCGACGGGGGCTCCTACAATGAGCAGTTCTTC.

The chain links TRBV18 to TRBJ2-3; 8 bases match TRBD2. Germline-derived CDR1 and CDR2 are KGHSH and LQKENI. There are 16 residues in the CDR3. V trimming: 0 bases; J trimming: 2 bases; junction bases outside the gene matches: 4. The CDR3 coding sequence is TGTGCCAGCTCACCACCCCGGGGGGGACTCACAGATACGCAGTATTTT. It translates to CASSPPRGGLTDTQYF.

This chain uses TRBV10-3 with TRBJ2-2; 7 nucleotides match TRBD2. This CDR3 has 13 residues. The ends lost 5 bases at V and 6 bases at J; junction bases unmatched: 3. Looked up from germline, CDR1 is ENHRY and CDR2 is SYGVKD. The chain's CDR3 is CAISSGTSGELFF. Written as DNA, the CDR3 is TGTGCCATCAGTAGCGGGACGTCCGGGGAGCTGTTTTTT.

The rearrangement uses TRBV7-9 and TRBJ2-6, with D perhaps TRBD2 (6 bases). CDR1 is SEHNR, CDR2 FQNEAQ, per germline (reference sequence). This CDR3 comprises 15 residues. Trimming cost V 2 bases and J 5 bases, with 10 bases left between them. CDR3 sequence reads: CASSLPGGRANVLTF. CDR3 sequence (DNA): TGTGCCAGCAGCTTACCGGGCGGGAGGGCCAACGTCCTGACTTTC.